One and the same sample provided the 28 T cell receptor beta chains below, sequenced in a study of cytomegalovirus exposure and HLA in healthy donors. The data were produced by immunoSEQ multiplex PCR, yet TCRdb's version contains in-frame clones alone and is incomplete. This table holds some 140,000 clones, roughly 87% found once. Input material: PBMCs. These TCRs come from a woman between 18 and 29 years old in good health and CMV-seropositive.

The chain combines TRBV11-2 with TRBJ2-3; possible D gene TRBD2, 7 bases. Germline V gene data show CDR1 as SGHAT and CDR2 as FQNNGV. The CDR3 is 14 residues long. Trimming removed 1 base at V and 4 bases at J, with 9 bases between. The CDR3 reads CASSLAGGADTQYF. The CDR3 DNA reads as TGTGCCAGCAGCTTAGCGGGGGGCGCAGATACGCAGTATTTT.

The chain joins TRBV29-1 to TRBJ2-2; D unresolved. Trimming stripped 3 bases from V and 5 bases from J, with 10 bases between. Per germline, CDR1 SQVTM and CDR2 ANQGSEA. CDR3 length: 13 amino acids. The CDR3 here is CSVDISHTGELFF. For the CDR3, the DNA is TGCAGCGTTGATATTAGCCATACCGGGGAGCTGTTTTTT.

This chain connects TRBV7-8 to TRBJ1-2, with D possibly matching TRBD1 (5 bases). The V and J ends lost 3 bases and 0 bases respectively, with 8 bases between them. CDR1 and CDR2 (germline): SGHVS, FQNEAQ. This CDR3 has 14 amino acids. Written as DNA, the CDR3 is TGTGCCAGCAGCTTGGAGGGGACTAACTATGGCTACACCTTC. Residues: CASSLEGTNYGYTF.

CDR3: CASSFIFVAVELFF. The CDR3, as DNA: TGTGCCAGCAGTTTCATATTCGTGGCGGTAGAACTGTTTTTT. The chain couples TRBV28 to TRBJ1-4; unclear D gene. Per germline, CDR1 MDHEN and CDR2 SYDVKM. This CDR3 has 14 residues. The V end was cut by 3 bases, the J end by 12 bases, with 17 bases between.

The rearrangement joins TRBV9 to TRBJ2-3, with 9 bases aligning to TRBD2. The V gene end was trimmed by 1 base and the J gene end by 0 bases; junction bases not matched to a gene: 3. Germline loops: CDR1 SGDLS, CDR2 YYNGEE. This CDR3 is 16 amino acids long. In DNA form, the CDR3 reads TGTGCCAGCAGCGTATGGGCGGGGGGGAGCACAGATACGCAGTATTTT. This encodes CASSVWAGGSTDTQYF.

The chain couples TRBV7-8 to TRBJ2-7; 7 positions match TRBD1. This CDR3 is 13 amino acids long. Germline V gene data show CDR1 as SGHVS and CDR2 as FQNEAQ. CDR3 DNA: TGTGCGAGCCGGGACAGACACTCCTACGAGCAGTACTTC. This sequence encodes CASRDRHSYEQYF.

This chain uses TRBV7-9 with TRBJ1-5; D remains ambiguous. This CDR3 comprises 12 residues. Germline CDR1 and CDR2: SEHNR and FQNEAQ (reference sequence). V was cut by 7 bases and J by 9 bases, with 13 bases left in between. As DNA, the CDR3 is TGTGCCAGCACTGAGGAGTGGATGCCCCAGCATTTT. As protein: CASTEEWMPQHF. Variable domain in full (rest from reference TRBV7-9 and TRBJ1-5): DTGVSQNPRHKITKRGQNVTFRCDPISEHNRLYWYRQTLGQGPEFLTYFQNEAQLEKSRLLSDRFSAERPKGSFSTLEIQRTEQGDSAMYLCASTEEWMPQHFGDGTRLSIL.

The chain uses TRBV7-6 and TRBJ2-3; TRBD2 matches 9 bases. With V trimmed by 8 bases and J by 4 bases, 7 bases remained unmatched. CDR1 SGHVS and CDR2 FNYEAQ come from the germline V gene. CDR3 length: 14 residues. CDR3 amino acids: CASGRGGSADTQYF. DNA for the CDR3: TGTGCCAGCGGGCGGGGGGGCAGCGCAGATACGCAGTATTTT.

The table lists this clone with a count of one. The rearrangement joins TRBV6-5 to TRBJ2-1; TRBD1 aligns across 7 bases. V lost 2 bases, J lost 6 bases, and 7 bases stayed unmatched. Per the germline V gene, CDR1 is MNHEY and CDR2 is SVGAGI. CDR3 length: 15 amino acids. CDR3 nucleotide sequence: TGTGCCAGCAGTTACCGGGGACAGCTCCCCAATGAGCAGTTCTTC. Residues: CASSYRGQLPNEQFF.

The V and J genes are TRBV19 and TRBJ1-1, with 7 bases lining up with TRBD1. The CDR3 totals 13 residues. V lost 3 bases to trimming and J lost 5 bases; unmatched junction nucleotides: 3. CDR1 and CDR2 from the germline V gene are LNHDA and SQIVND (reference sequence). The CDR3 region is CASSIDRVTEAFF. The DNA of the CDR3 is TGTGCCAGTAGTATTGACAGGGTGACTGAAGCTTTCTTT.

The V and J genes are TRBV15 and TRBJ2-4; maybe TRBD2 (5 bases). This CDR3 is 17 amino acids long. Per germline, CDR1 LNHNV and CDR2 YYDKDF (reference sequence). V lost 1 base to trimming and J lost 0 bases, with 13 bases between them. CDR3 in amino acids: CATSRGPAAGAKNIQYF. The CDR3 region has the DNA TGTGCCACCAGCAGAGGCCCCGCGGCGGGAGCCAAAAACATTCAGTACTTC.

This clone came up once. V is TRBV5-1 and J is TRBJ2-7; 9 nucleotides match TRBD1. V trimming: 0 bases; J trimming: 2 bases; junction bases outside the gene matches: 3. The CDR3 covers 15 residues. CDR1 and CDR2 (germline): SGHRS, YFSETQ. In DNA, the CDR3 is TGCGCCAGCAGCTTGGAAGGACAGGGGCCCTACGAGCAGTACTTC. The encoded protein is CASSLEGQGPYEQYF.

J is TRBJ1-5 and V is TRBV10-3; 7 nucleotides line up with TRBD1. The junction had 8 bases not matched to a gene; V was cut back by 3 bases and J by 0 bases. CDR3 length: 17 amino acids. CDR1 and CDR2 from the germline V gene are ENHRY and SYGVKD. CDR3 nucleotides: TGTGCCATCAGTGATGCAGGGGGACTTAGTAGCAATCAGCCCCAGCATTTT. Translating gives CAISDAGGLSSNQPQHF.

The CDR3 DNA is TGCGCCAGCAGCCAAGAGATAGGGGGGAACACTGAAGCTTTCTTT. This codes for CASSQEIGGNTEAFF. This chain uses TRBV4-3 with TRBJ1-1; TRBD1 might be the D (6 bases). The CDR3 has 15 residues. CDR1 LGHNA and CDR2 YSLEER come from the germline V gene. Trimming stripped 0 bases from V and 1 base from J, with 9 bases between.

The chain has TRBV4-3 and TRBJ2-2, with TRBD2 matching over 14 bases. The CDR3 is 17 residues long. V was pared by 3 bases and J by 7 bases, with 7 bases of the junction left unmatched. CDR1 and CDR2 (germline): LGHNA, YSLEER. In nucleotides, the CDR3 is TGCGCCAGCAGCCATCAGACTAGCGGGGGGGATAACGGGGAGCTGTTTTTT. This translates into CASSHQTSGGDNGELFF.

This clone was recorded only once. The rearrangement joins TRBV18 to TRBJ1-1, with 8 bases lining up with TRBD1. CDR3 size: 16 residues. The germline V gene has CDR1 KGHSH and CDR2 LQKENI. Trimming cost V 3 bases and J 13 bases; bases outside gene matches: 19. The CDR3 nucleotides are TGTGCCAGCTCACCTTTCACAGGGACAGGTTCTTTTGTGGATTTCTTT. Protein sequence: CASSPFTGTGSFVDFF. The entire variable domain, with the rest obtained from reference TRBV18 and TRBJ1-1, is as follows: NAGVMQNPRHLVRRRGQEARLRCSPMKGHSHVYWYRQLPEEGLKFMVYLQKENIIDESGMPKERFSAEFPKEGPSILRIQQVVRGDSAAYFCASSPFTGTGSFVDFFGQGTRLTVV.

The chain joins TRBV28 to TRBJ2-2; TRBD2 matches at 12 bases. Trimming at V came to 5 bases and at J to 7 bases, leaving 11 bases not matched to a gene. CDR1 is MDHEN, CDR2 SYDVKM, per germline. The CDR3 has 17 amino acids. Here the CDR3 DNA reads TGTGCCAGCAGTGTTCTAGCGGGGGGGCACGGTGTCGGGGAGCTGTTTTTT. Translated, it gives CASSVLAGGHGVGELFF.

In this sample, this clone turned up a few times. This rearrangement joins TRBV29-1 to TRBJ2-2; 8 nucleotides match TRBD1. Trimming at V came to 7 bases and at J to 3 bases, leaving 1 base not matched to a gene. In germline, CDR1 is SQVTM, CDR2 ANQGSEA. This CDR3 region has 12 residues. Here the CDR3 reads CSADRDTGELFF. In nucleotides, the CDR3 is TGCAGCGCGGACAGGGACACCGGGGAGCTGTTTTTT.

The chain is built from TRBV6-5 and TRBJ2-7, with D perhaps matching TRBD1 (5 bases). Germline CDR1 and CDR2: MNHEY and SVGAGI. V dropped 4 bases and J dropped 2 bases, with 12 bases sitting between them. This CDR3 has 14 amino acids. CDR3 loop: CASSSLDITYEQYF. CDR3 nucleotides: TGTGCCAGCAGTTCTCTGGACATCACCTACGAGCAGTACTTC.

The rearrangement links TRBV5-1 to TRBJ1-1; TRBD1 matches at 7 bases. Germline CDR1 is SGHRS and CDR2 is YFSETQ. The CDR3 has 16 residues. The J segment lost 0 bases and the V segment lost 3 bases, leaving 8 bases of the junction unmatched. The CDR3 sequence: CASSSLDRTLNTEAFF. CDR3 in DNA: TGCGCCAGCAGCTCTCTGGACAGGACACTGAACACTGAAGCTTTCTTT.

The J gene is TRBJ2-5, the V gene TRBV11-2; D call uncertain. The CDR3 covers 13 residues. The germline V and J ends were trimmed by 5 bases and 2 bases, with 9 bases remaining between them. Germline V gene sequence: CDR1 SGHAT, CDR2 FQNNGV. CDR3: CASSTEPQETQYF. The CDR3, as DNA: TGTGCCAGCAGCACGGAGCCACAAGAGACCCAGTACTTC.

V usage is TRBV2 and J usage is TRBJ2-3, with 8 positions matching TRBD1. Germline V CDR1 and CDR2: SNHLY, FYNNEI. J was trimmed by 3 bases and V by 9 bases; bases with no gene match: 11. This CDR3 comprises 15 residues. This CDR3 reads CARRTGLAGTDTQYF. The CDR3, as DNA: TGTGCCAGGAGGACAGGGTTGGCCGGAACAGATACGCAGTATTTT.

V usage is TRBV2 and J usage is TRBJ2-2; D may be TRBD2 (6 bases). Trimming took off 4 bases at V and 6 bases at J, with 9 bases between the two ends. Germline lookup yields CDR1 SNHLY and CDR2 FYNNEI. CDR3 length equals 13 residues. The CDR3 bases are TGTGCCAGCAGTGGACTAGTTGCCGGGGAGCTGTTTTTT. As protein: CASSGLVAGELFF.

J is TRBJ2-3 and V is TRBV15, with TRBD2 identical over 10 bases. V lost 0 bases and J lost 2; bases outside the gene matches: 2. The CDR3 sequence is 16 residues long. Germline V gene sequence: CDR1 LNHNV, CDR2 YYDKDF (reference sequence). In nucleotides, the CDR3 is TGTGCCACCAGCAGAGAACTAGCGGGGATCACAGATACGCAGTATTTT. It translates to CATSRELAGITDTQYF.

This chain links TRBV5-4 with TRBJ2-3, with TRBD2 matching 14 bases. V was pared by 1 base and J by 2 bases, with 6 bases of the junction left unmatched. The CDR3 is 18 amino acids. In germline, CDR1 is SGHNT, CDR2 YYREEE (reference sequence). CDR3 bases: TGTGCCAGCAGCTTGAAGACTAGCGGGGGGGGAAACACAGATACGCAGTATTTT. Translated: CASSLKTSGGGNTDTQYF. The full variable domain, its missing parts supplied by reference TRBV5-4 and TRBJ2-3, is ETGVTQSPTHLIKTRGQQVTLRCSSQSGHNTVSWYQQALGQGPQFIFQYYREEENGRGNFPPRFSGLQFPNYSSELNVNALELDDSALYLCASSLKTSGGGNTDTQYFGPGTRLTVL.

This clone was seen more than once but under ten times. J is TRBJ2-7 and V is TRBV5-1, with TRBD1 as a possible D gene (7 bases). Germline-derived CDR1 and CDR2 are SGHRS and YFSETQ. Trimming took 8 bases from V and 4 from J, leaving 25 bases between them. This CDR3 has 16 amino acids. CDR3 sequence (DNA): TGCGCCAGTGCGGGACAGCTCAATGGGGTTGGTTACGAGCAGTACTTC. This encodes CASAGQLNGVGYEQYF.

J is TRBJ2-3 and V is TRBV4-2, with 8 positions matching TRBD2. Trimming at V came to 1 base and at J to 5 bases, leaving 5 bases not matched to a gene. The CDR3 spans 15 residues. CDR1 is LGHNA and CDR2 is YNFKEQ in the germline V gene. The CDR3 here is CASSQAGGAGDTQYF. The DNA of the CDR3 is TGTGCCAGCAGCCAAGCCGGGGGGGCAGGAGATACGCAGTATTTT.

V is TRBV9 and J is TRBJ1-4; TRBD1 might be the D (5 bases). The germline V and J ends were trimmed by 0 bases and 5 bases, with 8 bases remaining between them. CDR3 size: 14 residues. Germline V gene lookup returns CDR1 SGDLS and CDR2 YYNGEE. Here the CDR3 DNA reads TGTGCCAGCAGCGTAGGGCAGGGAAATGAAAAACTGTTTTTT. Its protein is CASSVGQGNEKLFF.